Presented here are 29 T cell receptor beta chains from one specimen sequenced in a study of human T cells and chemical hapten exposure. Noted time point: patch test 1, 2 weeks after DPC sensitization. Sample treatment: therapeutic diphenylcyclopropenone sensitization with weekly scalp DPC. TCRdb independently ran MiXCR on the RACE reads; one entry per CDR3 protein. This sample has about 120,000 distinct CDR3 sequences, with about an eighth found just once. The sample in question was whole blood, obtained in connection with sensitization to the hapten diphenylcyclopropenone (DPC). The receptor set was obtained from a woman aged 50 to 60 with alopecia areata. Some clones in this sample may be carry-over from other donors' samples.

This clonotype came up a few times. In DNA form, the CDR3 reads TGTGCCAGCACCTCACGGGACAGGGGATCACCCCTCCACTTT. This gives the protein CASTSRDRGSPLHF. The V call is TRBV6-6, the J call TRBJ1-6; 10 positions agree with TRBD1. The CDR3 contains 14 residues. CDR1 is MNHNY, CDR2 SVGAGI, per germline (reference sequence). J gave up 10 bases and V 7 bases, and 7 bases lay outside the gene matches.

V is TRBV7-8 and J is TRBJ2-5, with a weak D call TRBD2 (6 bases). Germline V gene sequence: CDR1 SGHVS, CDR2 FQNEAQ. CDR3 length equals 16 residues. V was pared by 0 bases and J by 2 bases, with 13 bases between. The DNA for the CDR3 is TGTGCCAGCAGCTTAGCTCTGGCGGGGAGTCAAGAGACCCAGTACTTC. It translates to CASSLALAGSQETQYF.

The V call is TRBV10-2, the J call TRBJ1-1; D uncertain. The V and J ends lost 3 bases and 3 bases respectively, with 8 bases between them. CDR1 and CDR2 from the germline V gene are WSHSY and SAAADI. CDR3 length: 13 amino acids. The CDR3 DNA reads as TGCGCCAGCAGTGAACTCGAGGACACTGAAGCTTTCTTT. Protein sequence: CASSELEDTEAFF.

This clonotype was seen more than once but under ten times. CDR3 protein: CASTRQANQPQHF. The CDR3, as DNA: TGTGCCAGCACCCGACAGGCCAATCAGCCCCAGCATTTT. The V call is TRBV12-3 or TRBV12-4, the J call TRBJ1-5, with D possibly TRBD1 on 6 matching bases. The CDR3 runs to 13 residues. The V gene lost 7 bases and the J gene lost 3 bases, with 10 bases spanning the gap.

This clonotype was found a few times. V gene TRBV4-1 combines with J gene TRBJ2-3, with no clear D. Germline V gene lookup returns CDR1 MGHRA and CDR2 YSYEKL. V was pared by 4 bases and J by 1 base, with 9 bases between. CDR3 length: 14 amino acids. CDR3 in amino acids: CASSPAQGTDTQYF. The CDR3 region has the DNA TGCGCCAGCAGCCCTGCCCAGGGCACAGATACGCAGTATTTT.

The V gene is TRBV3-1, the J gene TRBJ2-7, with 11 nucleotides matching TRBD1. The ends lost 4 bases at V and 2 bases at J; junction bases unmatched: 1. This CDR3 region has 14 residues. Germline V gives CDR1 LGHDT, CDR2 YNNKEL (reference sequence). The CDR3 DNA reads TGTGCCAGCAGCCGGGGACAGGGGGCCTACGAGCAGTACTTC. It is translated as CASSRGQGAYEQYF.

This clonotype was seen at least ten times. V is TRBV11-2 and J is TRBJ2-7; D is unclear. This CDR3 region has 11 residues. Germline V gene data show CDR1 as SGHAT and CDR2 as FQNNGV. V was shortened by 1 base and J by 11 bases, with 9 bases between the two germline ends. Written as DNA, the CDR3 is TGTGCCAGCAGCTTAGGTACCGTAAAGTACTTC. Protein: CASSLGTVKYF.

This clonotype showed up just a few times. V is TRBV2 and J is TRBJ2-7; D uncertain. Per the germline V gene, CDR1 is SNHLY and CDR2 is FYNNEI. The CDR3 has 16 amino acids. Trimming stripped 3 bases from V and 1 base from J, with 16 bases between. DNA of the CDR3: TGTGCCAGCAGTGATTATTGGTTGGACCGTTCCTACGAGCAGTACTTC. Translation: CASSDYWLDRSYEQYF.

This clonotype was recorded many times. The J gene is TRBJ2-6, the V gene TRBV6-5; D remains unclear. Looked up from germline, CDR1 is MNHEY and CDR2 is SVGAGI. The CDR3 has 17 residues. V shed 0 bases and J shed 0 bases, with 9 bases lying between them. CDR3 sequence (DNA): TGTGCCAGCAGTTACTCGTGGTCAGGCTCTGGGGCCAACGTCCTGACTTTC. This translates into CASSYSWSGSGANVLTF.

J is TRBJ2-5 and V is TRBV10-3; the match to TRBD2 covers 7 bases. The CDR3 has 12 residues. CDR1 is ENHRY and CDR2 is SYGVKD in the germline V gene. V lost 9 bases, J lost 5 bases, and 6 bases stayed unmatched. CDR3 in DNA: TGTGCCATTTGGCGGGAGCAGGAGACCCAGTACTTC. Amino acid sequence: CAIWREQETQYF.

This clonotype was found many times. J is TRBJ1-2 and V is TRBV5-1; D remains ambiguous. V was clipped by 0 bases and J by 7 bases, with 7 bases between them. CDR1 and CDR2 from the germline V gene are SGHRS and YFSETQ. The CDR3 runs 12 residues. The CDR3: CASSLEYGGYTF. CDR3 nucleotide sequence: TGCGCCAGCAGCTTGGAGTACGGTGGCTACACCTTC.

V gene TRBV18 combines with J gene TRBJ2-2, with a weak D call TRBD1 (5 bases). This CDR3 is built from 14 residues. V dropped 6 bases and J dropped 6 bases, with 14 bases sitting between them. Germline loops: CDR1 KGHSH, CDR2 LQKENI. The CDR3 spells CASSNRITAGELFF. The CDR3 nucleotides read TGTGCCAGCTCCAACAGGATTACGGCCGGGGAGCTGTTTTTT.

Concerning this clonotype itself: Because it lacks the conserved phenylalanine or tryptophan at the end, this CDR3 is likely a read error. The V and J genes are TRBV18 and TRBJ1-1, with D possibly matching TRBD1 (6 bases). Trimming pared 1 base from V and 3 bases from J, leaving 12 bases between. The germline CDR1 and CDR2 sequences are KGHSH and LQKENI. The CDR3 spans 15 residues. The chain's CDR3 is CASSPLQGLDTEAFL. The CDR3 region has the DNA TGTGCCAGCTCACCACTACAGGGTTTGGACACTGAAGCTTTCCTT.

This chain joins TRBV4-1 and TRBJ1-1; D is possibly TRBD1 (6 bases). Germline V gene lookup returns CDR1 MGHRA and CDR2 YSYEKL. V was shortened by 5 bases and J by 5 bases, with 15 bases between the two germline ends. This CDR3 spans 14 amino acids. CDR3 nucleotides: TGCGCCAGCAGCTCTTACAGGGAAGCGACTGAAGCTTTCTTT. This translates into CASSSYREATEAFF.

This clonotype was counted many times. The chain uses TRBV29-1 and TRBJ1-2; TRBD1 matches at 8 bases. CDR1 is SQVTM, CDR2 ANQGSEA, per germline. The CDR3 consists of 14 residues. Unmatched junction bases numbered 7, after V lost 2 bases and J lost 5 bases. CDR3 region: CSVEWTGRGYGYTF. CDR3 nucleotide sequence: TGCAGCGTTGAATGGACAGGGCGAGGGTATGGCTACACCTTC.

The J gene is TRBJ1-5, the V gene TRBV7-8; D remains unclear. Germline lookup yields CDR1 SGHVS and CDR2 FQNEAQ. Trimming cost V 3 bases and J 6 bases, with 9 bases left between them. The CDR3 is 13 amino acids. In DNA, the CDR3 is TGTGCCAGCAGCTTCGAGGGCCCTCAGCCCCAGCATTTT. Its protein product is CASSFEGPQPQHF. Full variable domain (missing parts from reference TRBV7-8 and TRBJ1-5): GAGVSQSPRYKVAKRGQDVALRCDPISGHVSLFWYQQALGQGPEFLTYFQNEAQLDKSGLPSDRFFAERPEGSVSTLKIQRTQQEDSAVYLCASSFEGPQPQHFGDGTRLSIL.

This clonotype was observed many times. V gene TRBV4-1 combines with J gene TRBJ2-1; D is possibly TRBD1 or TRBD2 (6 bases each). CDR3 length: 15 amino acids. CDR1 and CDR2 (germline): MGHRA, YSYEKL. Trimming took off 3 bases at V and 4 bases at J, with 13 bases between the two ends. CDR3 nucleotide sequence: TGCGCCAGCAGCCACGGTGGGGGGCCGTACAATGAGCAGTTCTTC. This encodes CASSHGGGPYNEQFF.

This clonotype was seen ten or more times. The chain employs TRBV9 and TRBJ2-7; TRBD2 matches 10 bases. From germline, CDR1 is SGDLS and CDR2 YYNGEE. V trimming: 3 bases; J trimming: 4 bases; junction bases outside the gene matches: 7. The CDR3 consists of 15 residues. CDR3 loop: CASSGRLAGPYEQYF. The CDR3, as DNA: TGTGCCAGCAGCGGCCGACTAGCGGGCCCGTACGAGCAGTACTTC. Combining the CDR3 with reference TRBV9 and TRBJ2-7 gives the whole variable domain DSGVTQTPKHLITATGQRVTLRCSPRSGDLSVYWYQQSLDQGLQFLIQYYNGEERAKGNILERFSAQQFPDLHSELNLSSLELGDSALYFCASSGRLAGPYEQYFGPGTRLTVT.

The chain links TRBV27 to TRBJ2-7; either TRBD1 or TRBD2 may fit D (5 bases each). With 5 bases removed from V and 3 bases from J, the gap between germline ends came to 23 bases. CDR1 MNHEY and CDR2 SMNVEV come from the germline V gene (reference sequence). This CDR3 contains 17 residues. In DNA, the CDR3 is TGTGCCAGCAGTCCAATCCCGGGACCTACGAGGGACTACGAGCAGTACTTC. It encodes CASSPIPGPTRDYEQYF.

The sample holds a few counts of this clonotype. The chain couples TRBV5-1 to TRBJ2-5, with D possibly called TRBD1 or TRBD2 (5 bases each). Looked up from germline, CDR1 is SGHRS and CDR2 is YFSETQ. The CDR3 runs 14 residues. V shed 3 bases and J shed 5 bases, with 14 bases lying between them. The CDR3 DNA reads as TGCGCCAGCAGCTGGGACCCTCCGGGGGAGACCCAGTACTTC. Translated: CASSWDPPGETQYF. Drawing the rest from reference TRBV5-1 and TRBJ2-5, the complete variable domain is KAGVTQTPRYLIKTRGQQVTLSCSPISGHRSVSWYQQTPGQGLQFLFEYFSETQRNKGNFPGRFSGRQFSNSRSEMNVSTLELGDSALYLCASSWDPPGETQYFGPGTRLLVL.

The genes are TRBV4-1 and TRBJ2-5, with D unclear. Trimming pared 3 bases from V and 2 bases from J, leaving 4 bases between. Germline assignment: CDR1 MGHRA and CDR2 YSYEKL. CDR3 size: 12 residues. CDR3 sequence reads: CASSHPQETQYF. The CDR3 DNA follows: TGCGCCAGCAGCCACCCACAAGAGACCCAGTACTTC.

This clonotype was observed many times. J is TRBJ2-4 and V is TRBV4-2; 8 bases fit TRBD2. After removal of 2 bases from V and 0 bases from J, the junction contained 18 bases not matched to a gene. CDR1 LGHNA and CDR2 YNFKEQ come from the germline V gene. The CDR3 loop spans 21 amino acids. CDR3 sequence (DNA): TGTGCCAGCAGCCAAACGGTGAGAGCGGGAGAACGGGGATTAGCCAAAAACATTCAGTACTTC. This sequence encodes CASSQTVRAGERGLAKNIQYF.

The V gene is TRBV7-6, the J gene TRBJ1-1, with D hard to call. Trimming left V 4 bases short and J 1 base short, with 7 bases between. This CDR3 is built from 13 residues. Germline CDR1 is SGHVS and CDR2 is FNYEAQ. For the CDR3, the DNA is TGTGCCAGCAGCTCGGACCAGAACACTGAAGCTTTCTTT. Translated, it gives CASSSDQNTEAFF.

This clonotype was counted ten times or more. This chain connects TRBV7-2 to TRBJ2-1, with D unresolved. Germline lookup yields CDR1 SGHTA and CDR2 FQGNSA. CDR3 length equals 13 residues. The V and J ends lost 1 base and 8 bases respectively, with 9 bases between them. The CDR3 coding sequence is TGTGCCAGCAGCTTAGGGCTCGCCCATGAGCAGTTCTTC. Its protein product is CASSLGLAHEQFF.

In this sample, this clonotype turned up a few times. The chain uses TRBV6-6 and TRBJ2-3, with 9 nucleotides matching TRBD1. The CDR3 spans 11 residues. Germline values: CDR1 MNHNY, CDR2 SVGAGI (reference sequence). The trim removed 6 bases at V and 13 bases at J, leaving 5 bases unmatched. The DNA for the CDR3 is TGTGCCAGCAGCCCGGACAGGGGCAAGTATTTT. The encoded protein is CASSPDRGKYF.

The chain is built from TRBV20-1 and TRBJ1-6; weak D call: TRBD1 (5 bases). The CDR3 is 13 amino acids. Germline V gene data show CDR1 as DFQATT and CDR2 as SNEGSKA (reference sequence). The V gene lost 3 bases and the J gene lost 11 bases, with 14 bases spanning the gap. The CDR3 is CSARSGGIAPLHF. CDR3 nucleotides: TGCAGTGCTAGGTCTGGGGGTATAGCACCCCTCCACTTT.

There are many counts of this clonotype. This sequence joins TRBV5-6 and TRBJ1-2; the match to TRBD1 covers 8 bases. With 4 bases clipped from V and 6 bases from J, the junction kept 11 bases outside the gene matches. The CDR3 length is 15 residues. The germline V gene encodes CDR1 SGHDT and CDR2 YYEEEE. The CDR3: CASSPIGTGQDGYTF. Here the CDR3 DNA reads TGTGCCAGCAGCCCTATCGGGACAGGCCAGGATGGCTACACCTTC.

The chain employs TRBV5-1 and TRBJ1-6, with D maybe TRBD1 (6 bases). V shed 7 bases and J shed 10 bases, with 30 bases lying between them. The CDR3 runs to 18 residues. Germline CDR1 is SGHRS and CDR2 is YFSETQ. The chain's CDR3 is CASAPWVPGEGNRSPLHF. The CDR3, as DNA: TGCGCCAGCGCCCCCTGGGTCCCAGGGGAAGGAAATAGATCACCCCTCCACTTT.

V gene TRBV28 combines with J gene TRBJ2-5, with TRBD1 matching over 10 bases. V was clipped by 8 bases and J by 5 bases; unmatched bases: 11. The CDR3 runs 15 residues. The V gene's germline CDR1 is MDHEN and CDR2 SYDVKM. CDR3 DNA sequence: TGTGCCAGCCGGCGACGGGACAGGGGCTCGGAGACCCAGTACTTC. The encoded protein is CASRRRDRGSETQYF.